The 28 T cell receptor beta chains below were found in one sample sequenced in a study of cytomegalovirus exposure and HLA in healthy donors. Primers: 60 Vbeta forward and 13 Jbeta reverse. Sequenced by immunoSEQ multiplex PCR; TCRdb stores in-frame clones only, minus some. The sample records about 170,000 clones, approximately 81% being singletons. Specimen: PBMCs. Receptors were obtained from a woman aged 18-29 years in good health and CMV-seronegative.

CDR3 in DNA: TGTGCCTCCAGAGCGGACGCCTACGAGCAGTACTTC. It is translated as CASRADAYEQYF. The J gene is TRBJ2-7, the V gene TRBV2; D perhaps matches TRBD2 (5 bases). The germline V gene encodes CDR1 SNHLY and CDR2 FYNNEI. Trimming removed 11 bases from V and 2 bases from J, with 13 bases in between. This CDR3 has 12 residues. The full variable domain, rest sourced from reference TRBV2 and TRBJ2-7, is EPEVTQTPSHQVTQMGQEVILRCVPISNHLYFYWYRQILGQKVEFLVSFYNNEISEKSEIFDDQFSVERPDGSNFTLKIRSTKLEDSAMYFCASRADAYEQYFGPGTRLTVT.

The rearrangement links TRBV6-1 to TRBJ2-7; the match to TRBD2 covers 7 bases. This CDR3 has 17 amino acids. Germline V CDR1 and CDR2: MNHNS, SASEGT. V was clipped by 3 bases and J by 4 bases; unmatched bases: 15. This CDR3 is CASSDPYSREGRYEQYF. The CDR3 nucleotides read TGTGCCAGCAGTGACCCCTACTCCAGGGAGGGGCGTTACGAGCAGTACTTC.

The gene calls are TRBV11-3 and TRBJ2-7; TRBD2 is a possible D gene (5 bases). Trimming stripped 2 bases from V and 2 bases from J, with 10 bases between. This CDR3 has 14 residues. Germline V gene data show CDR1 as SGHNT and CDR2 as YENEEA. The CDR3 loop is CASSLQRGTYEQYF. The CDR3, as DNA: TGTGCCAGCAGCTTACAACGGGGTACCTACGAGCAGTACTTC.

The sample holds a few counts of this clone. The J gene is TRBJ2-7, the V gene TRBV6-5, with D possibly matching TRBD1 (6 bases). Germline CDR1 is MNHEY and CDR2 is SVGAGI. This CDR3 region has 13 residues. The V end was cut by 10 bases, the J end by 1 base, with 14 bases between. CDR3 DNA sequence: TGTGCCACCCGACAGGCTTTTTCCTACGAGCAGTACTTC. This codes for CATRQAFSYEQYF.

The CDR3 is CASSFSGSPSYEQYF. The CDR3, as DNA: TGTGCCAGCAGCTTTAGCGGGAGCCCCTCCTACGAGCAGTACTTC. The chain links TRBV7-3 to TRBJ2-7, with 9 bases that match TRBD2. Germline CDR1 is SGHTA and CDR2 is FQGTGA. The CDR3 loop spans 15 amino acids. The V and J ends lost 3 bases and 0 bases, in that order; junction bases with no gene match: 3.

This rearrangement joins TRBV28 to TRBJ2-4; no reliable D call. This CDR3 is built from 15 residues. Germline CDR1 reads MDHEN; CDR2 reads SYDVKM. Trimming pared 7 bases from V and 0 bases from J, leaving 13 bases between. CDR3 loop: CASNPPQVAKNIQYF. The CDR3 DNA sequence: TGTGCCAGCAACCCCCCCCAGGTAGCCAAAAACATTCAGTACTTC.

This clone was observed a few times. The chain has TRBV13 and TRBJ1-2; D possibly corresponds to TRBD1 (5 bases). The CDR3 contains 15 residues. Per the germline V gene, CDR1 is PRHDT and CDR2 is FYEKMQ (reference sequence). V was clipped by 1 base and J by 6 bases, with 15 bases between them. In nucleotides, the CDR3 is TGTGCCAGCAGCTTAGTCAGTCTAAGGGGTGATGGCTACACCTTC. Amino acid sequence: CASSLVSLRGDGYTF.

The V gene is TRBV7-3, the J gene TRBJ1-1; D might be TRBD1 (5 bases). V was cut by 4 bases and J by 6 bases, with 24 bases left in between. The CDR3 consists of 17 residues. Germline-derived CDR1 and CDR2 are SGHTA and FQGTGA. The CDR3 DNA follows: TGTGCCAGCAGCTACGACCCCTTGGGGGGTGCTAATTCTGAAGCTTTCTTT. Protein product: CASSYDPLGGANSEAFF.

The V gene is TRBV7-8, the J gene TRBJ2-3; 9 nucleotides align to TRBD2. Germline lookup yields CDR1 SGHVS and CDR2 FQNEAQ. J lost 6 bases, V lost 4 bases, and 11 bases had no gene match. The CDR3 sequence is 16 residues long. The CDR3 loop reads CASSSNAAGGGDTQYF. The CDR3 DNA sequence: TGTGCCAGCAGCTCCAATGCTGCGGGAGGGGGGGATACGCAGTATTTT.

V gene TRBV28 combines with J gene TRBJ1-1, with a weak D call TRBD1 (5 bases). Trimming cost V 6 bases and J 3 bases, with 14 bases left between them. CDR1 and CDR2 from the germline V gene are MDHEN and SYDVKM. There are 14 residues in the CDR3. This CDR3 reads CASRQSGPYTEAFF. Written as DNA, the CDR3 is TGTGCCAGCAGACAGTCAGGGCCTTACACTGAAGCTTTCTTT.

The chain uses TRBV7-9 and TRBJ1-1; the D gene is possibly TRBD1 (5 bases). Per the germline V gene, CDR1 is SEHNR and CDR2 is FQNEAQ (reference sequence). V was trimmed by 0 bases and J by 3 bases, leaving 14 bases between them. The CDR3 loop spans 16 amino acids. Here the CDR3 DNA reads TGTGCCAGCAGCTTAGCCTTTGTAGGGGTGGACACTGAAGCTTTCTTT. Its translation: CASSLAFVGVDTEAFF.

V usage is TRBV19 and J usage is TRBJ2-5, with 14 bases matching TRBD2. The CDR3 spans 16 residues. V dropped 5 bases and J dropped 4; count of bases not matched to a gene: 6. Germline CDR1 LNHDA, CDR2 SQIVND (reference sequence). CDR3 nucleotide sequence: TGTGCCAGTAGTTCGGGACTAGCGGGAGTTGGAGAGACCCAGTACTTC. It translates to CASSSGLAGVGETQYF.

Comments on this clone: This CDR3 is missing its conserved last phenylalanine or tryptophan, likely due to a read error. The chain recombines TRBV27 with TRBJ1-2; TRBD1 is a possible D gene (5 bases). The CDR3 length is 12 residues. The V gene lost 7 bases and the J gene lost 3 bases, with 9 bases spanning the gap. The V gene's germline CDR1 is MNHEY and CDR2 SMNVEV (reference sequence). In DNA, the CDR3 is TGTGCCAGCAAGGACACTTACTATGGCTACACCTCC. Its translation: CASKDTYYGYTS.

This clone has just one count. This chain links TRBV4-3 with TRBJ2-5; tentative D call: TRBD1 (6 bases). V was shortened by 4 bases and J by 1 base, with 13 bases between the two germline ends. The CDR3 totals 15 residues. Germline V gives CDR1 LGHNA, CDR2 YSLEER. The CDR3 here is CASSPRGGTQETQYF. The CDR3 coding sequence is TGCGCCAGCAGCCCAAGAGGGGGTACCCAAGAGACCCAGTACTTC.

This clone was seen a few times. Other DNA sequences of this sample code for an identical CDR3. The V call is TRBV5-1, the J call TRBJ2-1; 8 positions agree with TRBD2. The germline gives CDR1 SGHRS, CDR2 YFSETQ. The CDR3 is made up of 15 amino acids. V shed 2 bases and J 1 base; nucleotides not matched to a gene: 2. The CDR3 sequence is CASSFAGGSYNEQFF. The CDR3 DNA is TGCGCCAGCAGCTTTGCGGGAGGTTCCTACAATGAGCAGTTCTTC.

This clone was recorded once. The V and J genes are TRBV25-1 and TRBJ1-1; no clear D gene. This CDR3 has 14 residues. Trimming removed 7 bases at V and 1 base at J, with 13 bases between. Per germline, CDR1 MGHDK and CDR2 SYGVNS. The DNA of the CDR3 is TGTGCCAGCAAGAAACGGGGAGAGAACACTGAAGCTTTCTTT. Its protein product is CASKKRGENTEAFF.

This chain uses TRBV6-5 with TRBJ2-7; 7 bases are a match to TRBD2. V shed 11 bases, J shed 2 bases, and the junction held 12 bases outside the gene matches. The germline V gene encodes CDR1 MNHEY and CDR2 SVGAGI. The CDR3 runs 14 residues. The CDR3 is CAASASGIAYEQYF. The CDR3 DNA follows: TGTGCCGCTTCGGCCAGCGGGATCGCCTACGAGCAGTACTTC.

The J gene is TRBJ1-4, the V gene TRBV7-9; D is perhaps TRBD1 (5 bases). This CDR3 has 16 amino acids. With 0 bases removed from V and 5 bases from J, the gap between germline ends came to 13 bases. CDR1 and CDR2 from the germline V gene are SEHNR and FQNEAQ (reference sequence). CDR3 residues: CASSLASTAPNEKLFF. In DNA, the CDR3 is TGTGCCAGCAGCTTAGCTTCGACAGCGCCGAATGAAAAACTGTTTTTT.

Points on this clone: The germline gene is not matched at one end of the junction; a read error may be the cause. V and J are TRBV28 and TRBJ2-7; 11 bases map to TRBD2. CDR1 is MDHEN and CDR2 is SYDVKM in the germline V gene. This CDR3 contains 16 residues. In DNA form, the CDR3 reads TGTGCCAGCAGTTTTACTAGCGGGAGTGGCTCCTACAAGCAGTACTTC. This codes for CASSFTSGSGSYKQYF.

The chain is built from TRBV7-9 and TRBJ2-1; 11 bases agree with TRBD2. From germline, CDR1 is SEHNR and CDR2 FQNEAQ (reference sequence). Trimming took 0 bases from V and 8 from J; bases not matched to a gene: 15. This CDR3 comprises 19 residues. The CDR3: CASSLAATLAGVHRDEQFF. CDR3 nucleotide sequence: TGTGCCAGCAGCTTAGCCGCCACACTAGCGGGAGTCCACCGGGATGAGCAGTTCTTC.

The V call is TRBV7-9, the J call TRBJ2-1; TRBD2 matches at 14 bases. The CDR3 is 19 residues long. The V segment lost 4 bases and the J segment 6 bases; nucleotides outside the gene matches: 14. Looked up from germline, CDR1 is SEHNR and CDR2 is FQNEAQ (reference sequence). This CDR3 reads CASSSWGLAGEDQANEQFF. CDR3 coding DNA: TGTGCCAGCAGCTCGTGGGGACTAGCGGGAGAGGACCAGGCCAATGAGCAGTTCTTC.

This clone was seen more than once but under ten times. The chain combines TRBV29-1 with TRBJ2-7, with 13 bases aligning to TRBD2. In germline, CDR1 is SQVTM, CDR2 ANQGSEA. The junction had 7 bases not matched to a gene; V was cut back by 6 bases and J by 2 bases. The CDR3 has 15 amino acids. The CDR3 bases are TGCAGCGTAATACCGGGACTAGCGGGGACCTACGAGCAGTACTTC. This codes for CSVIPGLAGTYEQYF.

This clone is a singleton in its sample. The chain recombines TRBV28 with TRBJ1-5; weak D call: TRBD1 (6 bases). The V end was cut by 8 bases, the J end by 3 bases, with 11 bases between. Germline values: CDR1 MDHEN, CDR2 SYDVKM. CDR3 size: 13 residues. The CDR3 sequence is CASLDRYNQPQHF. The DNA for the CDR3 is TGTGCCAGCCTGGACAGATACAATCAGCCCCAGCATTTT.

The CDR3 bases are TGTGCCAGCAGCTTAAAGGTAGCAACCTACACTGAAGCTTTCTTT. It specifies CASSLKVATYTEAFF. This chain links TRBV13 with TRBJ1-1; no clear D. CDR1 is PRHDT and CDR2 is FYEKMQ in the germline V gene (reference sequence). Trimming pared 2 bases from V and 3 bases from J, leaving 13 bases between. This CDR3 has 15 residues.

This sequence joins TRBV28 and TRBJ2-1; D possibly corresponds to TRBD2 (6 bases). CDR3 length: 16 residues. Germline V gives CDR1 MDHEN, CDR2 SYDVKM. Trimming took 2 bases from V and 5 from J, leaving 16 bases between them. Here the CDR3 reads CASSLLTSGFDNEQFF. As DNA, the CDR3 is TGTGCCAGCAGTTTACTGACGAGCGGGTTCGACAATGAGCAGTTCTTC.

The chain employs TRBV19 and TRBJ2-5; TRBD1 matches at 8 bases. The V gene's germline CDR1 is LNHDA and CDR2 SQIVND (reference sequence). V lost 3 bases, J lost 5 bases, and 5 bases stayed unmatched. CDR3 size: 14 residues. CDR3 sequence (DNA): TGTGCCAGTAGTATTGGAGGACAGGGCGAGACCCAGTACTTC. Amino acid sequence: CASSIGGQGETQYF.

The chain links TRBV27 to TRBJ1-4; D remains ambiguous. The CDR3 contains 15 residues. Trimming shortened V by 6 bases and J by 4 bases, and 15 bases separated the two germline ends. The germline V gene has CDR1 MNHEY and CDR2 SMNVEV (reference sequence). This chain's CDR3 is CASSRGQVYNEKLFF. The CDR3 region has the DNA TGTGCCAGCAGCCGAGGGCAGGTCTATAATGAAAAACTGTTTTTT. Drawing the rest from reference TRBV27 and TRBJ1-4, the complete variable domain is EAQVTQNPRYLITVTGKKLTVTCSQNMNHEYMSWYRQDPGLGLRQIYYSMNVEVTDKGDVPEGYKVSRKEKRNFPLILESPSPNQTSLYFCASSRGQVYNEKLFFGSGTQLSVL.

V gene TRBV9 combines with J gene TRBJ2-3; TRBD2 might be the D (5 bases). Per the germline V gene, CDR1 is SGDLS and CDR2 is YYNGEE. The CDR3 length is 14 residues. V lost 5 bases and J 0 bases, leaving 10 bases between the germline ends. The CDR3, as DNA: TGTGCCAGCAGTCCACGGACTAGCACAGATACGCAGTATTTT. Protein product: CASSPRTSTDTQYF. Full variable domain (outside the CDR3, taken from reference TRBV9 and TRBJ2-3): DSGVTQTPKHLITATGQRVTLRCSPRSGDLSVYWYQQSLDQGLQFLIQYYNGEERAKGNILERFSAQQFPDLHSELNLSSLELGDSALYFCASSPRTSTDTQYFGPGTRLTVL.